Listed below are T cell receptor beta chains from one sample, sequenced in a study of shared clonotypes between healthy human individuals. The data were produced by immunoSEQ multiplex PCR, yet TCRdb's version contains in-frame clones alone and is incomplete. In the table there are about 500,000 clones, 60% to 80% of which are singletons. The sample consisted of PBMCs. Receptors were obtained from a woman aged 40 to 50 in good health. Some clones in this sample may be carry-over from other donors' samples. Both conserved end residues are part of each CDR3. Each record gives: D gene, J gene, V gene, clone size, CDR3 DNA, CDR3 protein. D genes are given only for firm matches. Clone size is shown for a subset of rows, as once, few, many or a class of expanded clone.

.,TRBJ2-7,TRBV5-1,.,TGCGCCAGCAGCGAGGGGGACAACTCCTACGAGCAGTACTTC,CASSEGDNSYEQYF
.,TRBJ2-2,TRBV4-2,.,TGTGCCAGCAGCCAACCCTATACAGGTGCCGGGGAGCTGTTTTTT,CASSQPYTGAGELFF
.,TRBJ1-2,TRBV5-4,.,TGTGCCAGCAGCTTGGGGACGGACTATGGCTACACCTTC,CASSLGTDYGYTF
.,TRBJ2-7,TRBV30,.,TGTGCCTGGAAGGGTTTGTCGGGGCCGACCGAGCAGTACTTC,CAWKGLSGPTEQYF
.,TRBJ2-3,TRBV25-1,.,TGTGCCCAGCTTCAGGGCACCGGGGACACAGATACGCAGTATTTT,CAQLQGTGDTDTQYF
.,TRBJ2-7,TRBV11-3,.,TGTGCCAGCAGCTTTACAGATGGCGAGCAGTACTTC,CASSFTDGEQYF
.,TRBJ1-4,TRBV5-1,.,TGCGCCAGCAGCTTCTTCGGGGCAGGCGACGAAAAACTGTTTTTT,CASSFFGAGDEKLFF
.,TRBJ2-7,TRBV30,.,TGTGCCTGGAGTGTGTCCTCCGAAAGCGGGCAGTACTTC,CAWSVSSESGQYF
.,TRBJ1-1,TRBV6-1,once,TGTGCCAGCAGTGACGAAGGGTCCATGAACACTGAAGCTTTCTTT,CASSDEGSMNTEAFF
.,TRBJ1-2,TRBV7-2,.,TGTGCCAGCAGCTTAACACCTGCCCCCGCGGGCTACACCTTC,CASSLTPAPAGYTF
TRBD2,TRBJ2-7,TRBV5-1,many,TGCGCCAGCAGCTTGTCGTCGGGAGGGCCCCACGAGCAGTACTTC,CASSLSSGGPHEQYF
.,TRBJ1-1,TRBV18,.,TGTGCCAGCTCACCGCCGGAGAACACTGAAGCTTTCTTT,CASSPPENTEAFF
TRBD1,TRBJ2-7,TRBV15,.,TGTGCCACCAGCAGAGATTTTTTCGGGACAGGGAATTACGAGCAGTACTTC,CATSRDFFGTGNYEQYF
.,TRBJ2-2,TRBV4-2,.,TGTGCCAGCAGCCCCTTACGAGGCGGGAACACCGGGGAGCTGTTTTTT,CASSPLRGGNTGELFF
TRBD2,TRBJ2-7,TRBV7-9,many,TGTGCCAGCAGCCCCCCCGGGCTAGCGGGAGAGCAGTACTTC,CASSPPGLAGEQYF
TRBD2,TRBJ2-5,TRBV2,.,TGTGCCAGCAGCACCGGGACTAGTACTTTGGAGACCCAGTACTTC,CASSTGTSTLETQYF
.,TRBJ1-2,TRBV25-1,.,TGTGCCAGCAGAGGAAGTGGGTCCTTCTATGGCTACACCTTC,CASRGSGSFYGYTF
TRBD1,TRBJ1-4,TRBV6-4,few,TGTGCCAGCAGTGTGGACAGGGGTGAAAAACTGTTTTTT,CASSVDRGEKLFF
TRBD1,TRBJ1-2,TRBV27,.,TGTGCCAGCAGTCCGAGACAGGGGTTGGACGGCTACACCTTC,CASSPRQGLDGYTF
.,TRBJ2-2,TRBV9,.,TGTGCCAGCAAGATCGGCCCCCACACCGGGGAGCTGTTTTTT,CASKIGPHTGELFF